The text below deals with one T cell receptor (beta chain). Its antigen is unknown. The sample comes from a study of cytomegalovirus exposure and HLA in healthy donors. Study-level results: A later analysis linked a missense DCLRE1C variant to TCR beta V- and J-gene trimming.

In the PCR, 60 Vbeta and 13 Jbeta primers were used. The repertoire was sequenced with immunoSEQ multiplex PCR; TCRdb's copy has only in-frame clones and lacks some. The table includes roughly 180,000 clones, more than 65% detected once. Trimming shortened V by 4 bases and J by 2 bases, and 14 bases separated the two germline ends. This CDR3 is built from 16 residues. Germline V gives CDR1 SGHVS, CDR2 FQNEAQ. Sequencing was done on a sample of PBMCs. The clonotype was recovered from a woman aged 25 to 39 in good health and CMV-seropositive. The chain recombines TRBV7-8 with TRBJ2-2, with D tentatively TRBD2 (6 bases). The CDR3 DNA reads TGTGCCAGCAGCTGGTTGGGGACTCTTAACACCGGGGAGCTGTTTTTT. Translation gives CASSWLGTLNTGELFF.